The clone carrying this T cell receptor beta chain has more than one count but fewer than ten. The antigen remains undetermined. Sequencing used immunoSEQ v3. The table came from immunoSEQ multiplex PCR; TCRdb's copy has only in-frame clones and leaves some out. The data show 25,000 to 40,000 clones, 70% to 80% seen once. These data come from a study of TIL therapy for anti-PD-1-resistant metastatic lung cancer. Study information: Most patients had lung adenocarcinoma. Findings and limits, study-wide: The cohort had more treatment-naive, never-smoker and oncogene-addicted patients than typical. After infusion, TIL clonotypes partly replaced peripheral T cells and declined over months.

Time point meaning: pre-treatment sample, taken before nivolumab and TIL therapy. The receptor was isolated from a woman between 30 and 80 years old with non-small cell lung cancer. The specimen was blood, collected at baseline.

CDR3 DNA: TGTGCCAGCAGCCAAGGACTAGCGGGATCCCTCTCCTACGAGCAGTACTTC. It is translated as CASSQGLAGSLSYEQYF. The chain recombines TRBV4-2 with TRBJ2-7, with 11 positions matching TRBD2. Germline lookup yields CDR1 LGHNA and CDR2 YNFKEQ. V shed 1 base and J 0 bases; nucleotides not matched to a gene: 5. The CDR3 is 17 amino acids.